This T cell receptor beta chain emerged from a study of OX40 agonist ivuxolimab in advanced cancers. Profiling relied on immunoSEQ multiplex PCR, and the TCRdb table lists in-frame clones only, not all of them. Of about 30,000 clones listed, 85% to 90% were seen once; the top ten hold roughly a third. The CDR3 extends over 14 amino acids. Germline V gives CDR1 MNHEY, CDR2 SVGAGI. V was pared by 2 bases and J by 8 bases, with 13 bases between. Source: CD4+ or CD8+ T cells sorted from blood, taken in a trial of the OX40 agonist ivuxolimab. This chain joins TRBV6-5 and TRBJ2-1; D might be TRBD2 (6 bases). This clonotype originated in an adult with an advanced solid tumor such as melanoma, head and neck, liver or kidney cancer. CDR3 sequence: CASSYLTSLHEQFF. CDR3 sequence (DNA): TGTGCCAGCAGTTACCTCACTAGCTTACATGAGCAGTTCTTC.